This TCR beta chain was documented in a study of cytomegalovirus exposure and HLA in healthy donors listed by TCRdb under 2017. About the investigation overall: An earlier analysis of several hundred of the donors reported 276 Gb of sequence data and 90 million to 120 million unique TCR beta sequences obtained from 180 million or so T cells. The study aimed to test whether signatures of past pathogen exposure could be identified by cataloging public T cell receptors. In addition to the first cohort of hundreds of subjects, a separate validation cohort of approximately 130 different subjects was used. Donor age, sex, ethnicity and CMV serostatus were compiled together with the repertoire data. In a later analysis, previously published TCR beta repertoires from more than 500 donors were re-analyzed and high-resolution HLA genotyping was added so that TCR occurrence patterns could be studied. An earlier analysis of 587 of the donors used high-throughput TCR beta sequencing to judge whether each TCR beta V gene segment behaved as functional or pseudogenic. The T cell repertoires of 670 or so subjects were profiled by immunosequencing and related to cytomegalovirus serostatus. All discovery cohort repertoires had been generated using a single sequencing platform. Typing coverage varied by locus: about 620-640 donors for A, B, C, DRB1 and DQB1; more than 500 for DQA1; some 610 for DPA1; around 490 for DPB1. Across approximately 400 genotyped donors of the cohort, an average of about 220,000 unique TCR beta nucleotide sequences per donor were sequenced, and roughly a sixth of those sequences were non-productive. A later genetic analysis used genome-wide SNP genotypes for about 55% of the 666 donors, treating that subset as a discovery cohort. Of the 300 to 400 genotyped donors, approximately 82% fell in the genetic ancestry cluster associated with self-reported Caucasian donors. HLA typing covered class I and class II loci at four-digit resolution. In the later analysis, no new phenotypic data were used to find candidate immune exposures; instead, reliance was placed on TCR beta sequences and their occurrence across donors. To predict cytomegalovirus infection status, the study combined high-throughput TCR immunosequencing, statistical association of individual TCRs with disease status, and machine learning. Approximately 310 gigabases of sequencing data and some 85 million unique TCR sequences were included in an early release covering roughly 600 HLA-typed donors. Roughly 5 DR-DQ haplotypes were handled as single units for association and clustering, since linkage in the cohort was strong. Overall study outcomes, separate from this receptor: According to a later genetic analysis, donors in an Asian-associated ancestry cluster had fewer N-insertions in productive TCRs than the roughly 660-donor mean. The sequencing pipeline was judged likely to have produced a cluster of highly shared sequence variants as a technical artifact. Most TCR sequences were seen in very few donors, while some public TCRs were found in many individuals. A later analysis found that HLA-associated TCR beta chains were more clonally expanded and had lower generation probabilities than equally common non-associated chains. Specific HLA alleles were associated with some 15,000 TCR beta sequences at a false discovery rate of 0.05 in a later analysis. In a later analysis, the rate of TCR association differed among HLA loci, with DRB1 alleles having the most associated TCRs and HLA-C alleles having the fewest. Strong co-occurrence of HLA alleles, especially DR and DQ, made assigning TCR associations to individual alleles difficult. In an earlier analysis of 450 to 750 of the donors, most TCR beta V segments appeared in productive rearrangements about 90% or about 30% of the time, broadly matching IMGT annotations. In vitro tests confirmed that a few of the cytomegalovirus-associated TCR beta chains recognize cytomegalovirus antigens. A total of about 150 TCR beta chains were listed by the study as associated with cytomegalovirus. This cohort had only TCR beta chains sequenced, and the lack of alpha or paired-chain data limited which features could be detected. The only immune exposure information available for the cohort was CMV serostatus. A further reported finding was that TCR beta sequences accurately predicted the HLA-A and HLA-B alleles for most subjects in the first cohort. The 87-base-pair reads could not distinguish some IMGT-functional V segments, including TRBV6-2 and TRBV6-3, so those segments were excluded. V-gene and J-gene trimming of TCR beta chains was associated with a missense DCLRE1C variant in a later genetic analysis, and the association was replicated in an independent cohort. It was suggested by the authors that the approach could potentially be generalized to other disease states and immunological phenotypes. Linkage disequilibrium might explain the correlated functional status among segregating V segments, but an unknown experimental factor could not be excluded. Because counts were too low, roughly 17 rarely observed V segments, including chromosome 9 orphons, were left out of the earlier analysis of 587 of the donors. The classifier was reported to diagnose cytomegalovirus status with high specificity and sensitivity in both the original and validation cohorts. Most CMV-associated TCR beta chains appeared to be HLA-restricted in a later analysis, and the HLA associations seemed to be driven largely by CMV exposure. Presence/absence analyses assumed roughly uniform sequencing depth across donors, an assumption that may not hold. In a later analysis, several top co-occurrence clusters were reported to appear linked to parvovirus B19, influenza, CMV and Epstein-Barr virus. Because HLA typing was unavailable for some donors at each locus, only the typed subset was used in association tests.

The cohort was made up of 500 to 850 healthy bone marrow donors. All cohort members were sampled while nominally healthy, although unrecorded immune exposures were likely present. The donor was CMV seronegative and belonged to the group of around 350 seronegative cohort members. A peripheral blood sample was provided by each donor, and peripheral blood mononuclear cells were used for TCR beta sequencing. The Qiagen DNeasy Blood Extraction Kit was used to extract genomic DNA from the blood cell samples. V lost 5 bases and J lost 10 bases; the stretch between them is 18 bases long. From the cysteine up to the phenylalanine, the CDR3 has a length of 14 residues. The read is trimmed to its CDR3 DNA, 42 bases read in frame from base 1. CDR1 and CDR2 are drawn from the germline V gene: MDHEN, SYDVKM. In regard to this clone: It lacks a known antigen. Base qualities are not at hand, and no much larger clone is one base apart.

The library came from the immunoSEQ multiplex PCR assay. The multiplex PCR relied on a mix of 60 forward primers for TCR Vbeta segments and 13 reverse primers for TCR Jbeta segments. A multiplex PCR assay on genomic DNA amplified the CDR3 region of rearranged TCR beta genes. The Illumina HiSeq System was used to sequence the amplified TCR beta libraries as 87-base-pair reads. The authors' analysis ran thus. Across the 700 or so repertoires, a later analysis counted some 80 million unique TCR beta chains, approximately 10 million of which were shared by at least two donors. Raw reads were error-corrected and collapsed into unique sequences with a nearest-neighbor algorithm that merged closely related sequences to remove PCR and sequencing errors. Alignment of CDR3 sequences to IMGT reference sequences was used to assign V, D and J gene segments. Each retained sequence needed at least a six-nucleotide match to both a V gene segment and a J gene segment. A rearrangement counted as productive if the CDR3 had no stop codons and remained in frame with V and J, and every other rearrangement counted as non-productive. Following IMGT convention, CDR3 was defined as the stretch from the second conserved V-encoded cysteine up to the conserved J-encoded phenylalanine. Sequences without an unambiguous match to a single V gene segment were excluded from the earlier analysis of about 640 of the donors. An earlier analysis of 587 of the donors classified V segments as functional when productive rearrangements were above 56.7% and as segregating when the standard deviation between donors was above 5%. A statistical classification framework was built to diagnose cytomegalovirus status from the catalog of TCR beta chain sequences. In a later analysis, TCR nucleotide sequences were compared against IMGT/GENE-DB human TR gene sequences so that V and J genes could be assigned. In a later analysis, CDR3 sequences and most-parsimonious VDJ recombination scenarios were assigned using the TCRdist pipeline. A later analysis defined each TCR beta chain by its CDR3 amino acid sequence plus V-gene family, and excluded reads lacking a unique V-gene family. To address suspected cross-contamination and a sequencing artifact, a later analysis removed around 600 highly shared, low-generation-probability nucleotide sequences. In a later analysis, a clonal expansion index for each public chain was calculated from normalized within-repertoire ranks of inferred template counts. In a later analysis, generation probabilities were computed with a VDJ recombination model fitted to out-of-frame rearrangements, and the resulting probabilities were checked against IGoR. Hypergeometric tests were used in a later analysis to score TCR-TCR, TCR-HLA and TCR-CMV co-occurrence, with a repertoire-size bias correction applied to the TCR pairs. A later analysis estimated false discovery rates by permuting HLA or CMV assignments 20 times. In a later analysis, co-occurring TCRs were grouped using DBSCAN, and TCRdist sequence similarity was added for clustering within HLA-allele-positive subsets. Co-occurrence clustering excluded repertoires with fewer than 30,000 or more than 120,000 public chains, plus five with anomalous nucleotide sharing. In its TCRdb copy, this immuneACCESS table keeps in-frame sequences only and misses some clones. Where compared with another copy, unresolved V genes explain less than half of these, and the others have no known cause. From that table come the V and J calls and clone size; the DNA was used to work out D and trimming. This sample has 150,000 to 200,000 clones in its table, and 79% of those were observed once. The ten largest clones take up less than 2.5% of the sample.

The sequence was collected from a woman in her fifties or sixties in good health and CMV-seronegative. Rearrangement joined TRBV28 to TRBJ1-5; the best D guess is TRBD1, with 5 bases matching. The sequencing input was PBMCs. CDR3 protein: CASSPSQGKAPQHF. The DNA sequence reads TGTGCCAGCAGTCCTTCCCAGGGTAAAGCTCCCCAGCATTTT. Joined to the reference TRBV28 and TRBJ1-5 proteins, this CDR3 gives the full variable domain: DVKVTQSSRYLVKRTGEKVFLECVQDMDHENMFWYRQDPGLGLRLIYFSYDVKMKEKGDIPEGYSVSREKKERFSLILESASTNQTSMYLCASSPSQGKAPQHFGDGTRLSIL.